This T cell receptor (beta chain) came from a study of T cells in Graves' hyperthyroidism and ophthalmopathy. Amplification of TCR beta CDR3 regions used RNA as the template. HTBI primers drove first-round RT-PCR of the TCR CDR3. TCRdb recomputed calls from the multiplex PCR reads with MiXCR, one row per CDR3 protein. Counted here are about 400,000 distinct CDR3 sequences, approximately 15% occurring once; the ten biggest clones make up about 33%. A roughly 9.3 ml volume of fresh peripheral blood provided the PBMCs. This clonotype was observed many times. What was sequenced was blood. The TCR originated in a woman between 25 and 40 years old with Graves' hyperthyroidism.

CDR3 DNA sequence: TGCAGTGCTAGAGTCCCGGGGATGCAGCCCCAGCATTTT. Amino acid sequence: CSARVPGMQPQHF. The gene calls are TRBV20-1 and TRBJ1-5; no firm D call. CDR3 length: 13 residues. In germline, CDR1 is DFQATT, CDR2 SNEGSKA (reference sequence). Trimming removed 1 base from V and 7 bases from J, with 11 bases in between.